Listed below are T cell receptor beta chains from one sample, sequenced in a study of blood T cell repertoires in COVID-19. TCRdb's table, derived via immunoSEQ multiplex PCR, lists solely in-frame clones and lacks some. The sample has roughly 100,000 clones, approximately 82% seen once. Material: peripheral blood. Source of these receptors: a man aged 70 or older with acute or convalescent COVID-19. Each CDR3 is given with its conserved first and last residue. A D gene is named only where the DNA matches it firmly. Rows may omit the clone size; those that give it use once, few, many or a size class.

V	J	size	length	D	DNA	CDR3
TRBV28	TRBJ2-1	.	16	TRBD2	TGTGCCAGCAGCATCGGAGGGGCGGGAGGGTACAATGAGCAGTTCTTC	CASSIGGAGGYNEQFF
TRBV7-8	TRBJ1-5	.	17	.	TGTGCCAGCAGCTCTGGGGGGTACAGGAATAGCAATCAGCCCCAGCATTTT	CASSSGGYRNSNQPQHF
TRBV27	TRBJ2-7	.	14	.	TGTGCCAGCAGTTTAGGTAGCGGAGATTACGAGCAGTACTTC	CASSLGSGDYEQYF
TRBV25-1	TRBJ1-5	.	12	TRBD1	TGTGCCAGCAGATCAACAGGGGGCCCCCAGCATTTT	CASRSTGGPQHF
TRBV28	TRBJ1-4	.	16	.	TGTGCCAGCAGTTTAGACAAGGGGATCCGTAATGAAAAACTGTTTTTT	CASSLDKGIRNEKLFF
TRBV6-2/TRBV6-3	TRBJ1-5	.	15	.	TGTGCCAGCAGCCCCCGGGGGGGAGTGGAGGAGCCCCAGCATTTT	CASSPRGGVEEPQHF
TRBV5-1	TRBJ1-6	.	16	TRBD1	TGCGCCAGCAGCTATGTGGGGGACAGGAGTAATTCACCCCTCCACTTT	CASSYVGDRSNSPLHF
TRBV29-1	TRBJ2-4	.	14	TRBD2	TGCAGCGTTGGCCTAGCGGGAGGTGAAAACATTCAGTACTTC	CSVGLAGGENIQYF
TRBV7-2	TRBJ2-7	.	14	TRBD2	TGTGCCAGCAGCTTAGCGGGGGGGGTTGACGAGCAGTACTTC	CASSLAGGVDEQYF
TRBV18	TRBJ2-7	few	15	.	TGTGCCAGCTCACCAGGTCAGGGAAATCTCTACGAGCAGTACTTC	CASSPGQGNLYEQYF
TRBV5-1	TRBJ2-1	.	15	TRBD2	TGCGCCAGCAAGGGCGGGGGATCTCGCTACAATGAGCAGTTCTTC	CASKGGGSRYNEQFF
TRBV19	TRBJ1-3	.	16	.	TGTGCCAGTAGTATAGATGGCAGGGGCTCTGGAAACACCATATATTTT	CASSIDGRGSGNTIYF
TRBV5-1	TRBJ1-3	.	15	.	TGCGCCAGCAGCTTACCAGGGCCCTCTGGAAACACCATATATTTT	CASSLPGPSGNTIYF
TRBV2	TRBJ2-3	once	14	TRBD2	TGTGCCAGCACATTAGCGGGGATCACAGATACGCAGTATTTT	CASTLAGITDTQYF
TRBV7-2	TRBJ2-3	.	16	TRBD1	TGTGCCAGGCAGCAGATCGGGGACAGGGACACAGATACGCAGTATTTT	CARQQIGDRDTDTQYF
TRBV12-5	TRBJ1-1	.	15	TRBD1	TGTGCTAGTGGACCGGGACAGGGGGCGCGGACTGAAGCTTTCTTT	CASGPGQGARTEAFF
TRBV30	TRBJ2-3	.	15	TRBD1	TGTGCCTGGACGATGGGCCAGGGGGTGTCAGATACGCAGTATTTT	CAWTMGQGVSDTQYF
TRBV14	TRBJ1-6	.	15	TRBD1	TGTGCCAGCAGCCAGGGGGGACAGAAGAATTCACCCCTCCACTTT	CASSQGGQKNSPLHF
TRBV18	TRBJ2-2	.	15	TRBD2	TGTGCCAGCTCACGGACTAGCGGGAACACCGGGGAGCTGTTTTTT	CASSRTSGNTGELFF
TRBV28	TRBJ2-2	.	15	.	TGTGCCAGCAGTCCACACAGGGTTGACACCGGGGAGCTGTTTTTT	CASSPHRVDTGELFF
TRBV5-1	TRBJ2-5	many	16	TRBD1	TGCGCCAGCAGTCCTCCCGGGACAGGGGGCGAGGAGACCCAGTACTTC	CASSPPGTGGEETQYF
TRBV3-1/TRBV3-2	TRBJ1-2	.	12	.	TGTGCCAGCAGCCCTGGCAGCTATGGCTACACCTTC	CASSPGSYGYTF